This entry is about one T cell receptor (beta chain). This entry comes from a study of blood T cell repertoires in COVID-19. As for the study in general: Italy, Spain and the United States were the sources of the convalescent and acute COVID-19 samples. PBMCs, B-cell-depleted T cells, or T cells provided the cDNA or gDNA that made up the material.

Using immunoSEQ multiplex PCR, the repertoire was profiled, and TCRdb retains in-frame clones only, with some absent. Of about 240,000 clones listed, roughly four fifths are singletons. Sequencing was done on a sample of peripheral blood. The origin of this receptor is a woman older than 75 with acute or convalescent COVID-19.

CDR3 DNA: TGTGCCAGCTCACCTTTCGGGTTGGATTACAATGAGCAGTTCTTC. Protein sequence: CASSPFGLDYNEQFF. The rearrangement links TRBV18 to TRBJ2-1; D call uncertain. Germline V gene data show CDR1 as KGHSH and CDR2 as LQKENI. V lost 3 bases and J lost 4, with 13 bases in between. The CDR3 totals 15 residues.